This entry lists 5 T cell receptor beta chains sequenced from one sample in a study of T cells after yellow fever vaccination. A single record per CDR3 protein comes from TCRdb applying MiXCR to the 5' RACE reads. Of about 430,000 distinct CDR3 sequences in the sample, around a sixth are singletons; the top ten hold 15% to 20%. Sequences were derived from PBMCs, sampled before the yellow fever booster vaccination. The source is a man aged 18 to 29 who received the YFV17D yellow fever vaccine.

The chain links TRBV5-1 to TRBJ2-1; no reliable D call. Between the trimmed V and J ends, which lost 4 bases and 3 bases, there was a span of 11 bases. Germline CDR1 SGHRS, CDR2 YFSETQ. CDR3 length equals 14 residues. The CDR3 DNA reads TGCGCCAGCAGCGATGGGGAACTCTACAATGAGCAGTTCTTC. Translating it yields CASSDGELYNEQFF.

The chain combines TRBV7-2 with TRBJ1-2, with 8 nucleotides matching TRBD1. V dropped 1 base and J dropped 8; count of bases not matched to a gene: 6. CDR3 length: 14 residues. From germline, CDR1 is SGHTA and CDR2 FQGNSA. CDR3 bases: TGTGCCAGCAGCTTAGGGGGCAGGGGGCGCGGCTACACCTTC. Translation: CASSLGGRGRGYTF.

This clonotype was counted at least ten times. The genes are TRBV5-1 and TRBJ1-1; no firm D call. The V gene lost 5 bases and the J gene lost 6 bases, with 11 bases spanning the gap. The germline V gene has CDR1 SGHRS and CDR2 YFSETQ. This CDR3 comprises 12 residues. In DNA, the CDR3 is TGCGCCAGCAGTCTCCTCGGTCCTGAAGCTTTCTTT. The encoded protein is CASSLLGPEAFF.

J is TRBJ1-2 and V is TRBV12-3 or TRBV12-4; D is undetermined. The length of the CDR3 is 13 residues. The V end was cut by 6 bases, the J end by 0 bases, with 8 bases between. CDR3 in amino acids: CASSTTSNYGYTF. CDR3 nucleotide sequence: TGTGCCAGCAGCACTACCTCTAACTATGGCTACACCTTC.

The gene calls are TRBV6-6 and TRBJ2-7, with 7 bases fitting TRBD1. CDR1 MNHNY and CDR2 SVGAGI come from the germline V gene (reference sequence). CDR3 length: 15 residues. The J segment lost 6 bases and the V segment lost 6 bases, leaving 14 bases of the junction unmatched. The CDR3 sequence is CASSSHRDSGAEQYF. In DNA, the CDR3 is TGTGCCAGCAGCTCCCACCGGGACAGTGGCGCCGAGCAGTACTTC.